This TCR beta chain was profiled in a study of T-cell memory formation after mild COVID-19. As for the study in general: Across donors, TCR clusters were largely donor specific.

Regarding the study as a whole: Clones shrinking from day 15 to 85 showed even CD4/CD8 mixes; later expanders tilted CD4+. Memory cells collected pre-infection included some clones that later responded, suggesting cross-reactive memory joined.

A note on this clonotype: Antigen specificity is unknown.

A 5'RACE reaction primed in the constant segment made cDNA libraries of TCR alpha and TCR beta, and these carried sample barcodes and UMIs. TCRdb recomputed calls from the 5' RACE reads with MiXCR, one row per CDR3 protein. The sample has about 430,000 distinct CDR3 sequences; 20% to 25% are singletons. CDR3 length equals 12 residues. V gave up 8 bases and J gave up 4 bases; unmatched junction bases: 2. Germline V gives CDR1 ENHRY, CDR2 SYGVKD. The sequencing sample was made of PBMCs or a T cell subset sorted from them (not recorded which). The V and J genes are TRBV10-3 and TRBJ2-3; 8 nucleotides line up with TRBD2. The receptor was derived from an adult woman who had mild COVID-19 (a few samples of this study predate the infection). Cell type and time point are not known. The CDR3 is CAISTSADTQYF. DNA for the CDR3: TGTGCCATCTCGACTAGCGCAGATACGCAGTATTTT.